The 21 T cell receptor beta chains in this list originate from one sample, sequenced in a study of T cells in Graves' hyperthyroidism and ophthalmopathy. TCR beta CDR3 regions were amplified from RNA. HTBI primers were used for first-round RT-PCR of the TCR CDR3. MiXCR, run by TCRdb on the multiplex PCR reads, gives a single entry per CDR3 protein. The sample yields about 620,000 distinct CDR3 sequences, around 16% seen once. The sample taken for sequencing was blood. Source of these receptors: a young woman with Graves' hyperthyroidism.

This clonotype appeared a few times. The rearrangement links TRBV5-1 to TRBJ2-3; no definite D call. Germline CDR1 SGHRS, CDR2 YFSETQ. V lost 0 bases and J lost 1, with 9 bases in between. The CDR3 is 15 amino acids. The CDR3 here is CASSLGTTRTDTQYF. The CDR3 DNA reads TGCGCCAGCAGCTTGGGGACCACCCGCACAGATACGCAGTATTTT.

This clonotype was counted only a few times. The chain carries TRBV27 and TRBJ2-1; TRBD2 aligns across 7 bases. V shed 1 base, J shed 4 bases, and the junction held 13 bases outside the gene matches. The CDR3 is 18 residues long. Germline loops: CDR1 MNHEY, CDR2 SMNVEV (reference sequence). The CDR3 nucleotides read TGTGCCAGCAGTTTATTCGCGGGAGCAATGATGCCTTACAATGAGCAGTTCTTC. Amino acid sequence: CASSLFAGAMMPYNEQFF.

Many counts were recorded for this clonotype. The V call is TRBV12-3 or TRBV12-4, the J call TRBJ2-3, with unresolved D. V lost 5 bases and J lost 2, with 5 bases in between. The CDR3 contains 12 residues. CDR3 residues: CASSHPTDTQYF. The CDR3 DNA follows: TGTGCCAGCAGTCACCCCACAGATACGCAGTATTTT.

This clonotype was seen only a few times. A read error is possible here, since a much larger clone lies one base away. The CDR3 nucleotides are TGCAGTGCTACGGTCTACAATGAGCAGTTCTTC. Translated, it gives CSATVYNEQFF. The genes are TRBV20-1 and TRBJ2-1, with D hard to call. Trimming pared 4 bases from V and 3 bases from J, leaving 4 bases between. In germline, CDR1 is DFQATT, CDR2 SNEGSKA (reference sequence). The CDR3 extends over 11 amino acids.

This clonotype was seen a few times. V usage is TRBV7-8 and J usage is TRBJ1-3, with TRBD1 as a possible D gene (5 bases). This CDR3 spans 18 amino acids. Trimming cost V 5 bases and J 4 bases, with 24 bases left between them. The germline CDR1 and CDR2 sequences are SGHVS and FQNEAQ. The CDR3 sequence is CASSPHRLGRGSGNTIYF. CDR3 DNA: TGTGCCAGCAGCCCCCACCGCCTAGGCCGGGGGTCGGGAAACACCATATATTTT. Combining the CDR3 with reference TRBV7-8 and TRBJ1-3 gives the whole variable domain GAGVSQSPRYKVAKRGQDVALRCDPISGHVSLFWYQQALGQGPEFLTYFQNEAQLDKSGLPSDRFFAERPEGSVSTLKIQRTQQEDSAVYLCASSPHRLGRGSGNTIYFGEGSWLTVV.

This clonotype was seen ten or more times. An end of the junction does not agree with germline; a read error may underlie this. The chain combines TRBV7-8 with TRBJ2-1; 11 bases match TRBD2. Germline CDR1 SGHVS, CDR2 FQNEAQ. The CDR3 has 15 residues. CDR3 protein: CASSLGTSGPNEQFF. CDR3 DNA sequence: TGCGCCAGCAGCTTGGGGACTAGCGGACCCAATGAGCAGTTCTTC.

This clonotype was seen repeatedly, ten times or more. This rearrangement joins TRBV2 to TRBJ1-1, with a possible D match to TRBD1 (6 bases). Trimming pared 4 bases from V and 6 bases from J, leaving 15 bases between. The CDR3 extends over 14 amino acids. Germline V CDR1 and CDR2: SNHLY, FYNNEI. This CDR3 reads CASSGLGARAEAFF. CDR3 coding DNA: TGTGCCAGCAGTGGTTTGGGGGCGCGGGCTGAAGCTTTCTTT.

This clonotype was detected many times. The CDR3 bases are TGTGCCAGCAGTTCCCGGGGGGGATACGGCACAGATACGCAGTATTTT. This codes for CASSSRGGYGTDTQYF. This chain joins TRBV28 and TRBJ2-3, with TRBD2 matching 8 bases. CDR1 and CDR2 (germline): MDHEN, SYDVKM. The CDR3 contains 16 residues. J gave up 1 base and V 4 bases, and 7 bases lay outside the gene matches. Full variable domain (missing parts from reference TRBV28 and TRBJ2-3): DVKVTQSSRYLVKRTGEKVFLECVQDMDHENMFWYRQDPGLGLRLIYFSYDVKMKEKGDIPEGYSVSREKKERFSLILESASTNQTSMYLCASSSRGGYGTDTQYFGPGTRLTVL.

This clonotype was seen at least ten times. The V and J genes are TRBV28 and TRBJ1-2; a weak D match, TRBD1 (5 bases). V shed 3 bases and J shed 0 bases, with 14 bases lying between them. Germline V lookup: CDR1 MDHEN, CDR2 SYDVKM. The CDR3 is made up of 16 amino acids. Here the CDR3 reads CASSLATAYTNYGYTF. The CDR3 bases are TGTGCCAGCAGTTTGGCGACAGCTTATACTAACTATGGCTACACCTTC.

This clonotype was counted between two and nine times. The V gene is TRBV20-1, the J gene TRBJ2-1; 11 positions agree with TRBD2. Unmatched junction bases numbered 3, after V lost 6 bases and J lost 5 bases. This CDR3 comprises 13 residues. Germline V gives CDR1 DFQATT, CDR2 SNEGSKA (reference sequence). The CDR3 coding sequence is TGCAGTGCGCTACTAGCGGGGGACAATGAGCAGTTCTTC. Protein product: CSALLAGDNEQFF.

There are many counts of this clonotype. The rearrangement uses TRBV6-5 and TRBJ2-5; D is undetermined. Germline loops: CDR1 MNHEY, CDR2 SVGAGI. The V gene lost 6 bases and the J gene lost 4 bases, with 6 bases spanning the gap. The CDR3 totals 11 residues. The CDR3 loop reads CASSYGETQYF. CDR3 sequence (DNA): TGTGCCAGCAGCTATGGAGAGACCCAGTACTTC.

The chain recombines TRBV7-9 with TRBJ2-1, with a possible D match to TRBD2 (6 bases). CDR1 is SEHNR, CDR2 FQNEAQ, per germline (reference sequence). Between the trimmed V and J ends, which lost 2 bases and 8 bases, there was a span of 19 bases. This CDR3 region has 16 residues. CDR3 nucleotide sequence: TGTGCCAGCAGCTTATCGTTGGCTAGCGAGGGCGATGAGCAGTTCTTC. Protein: CASSLSLASEGDEQFF.

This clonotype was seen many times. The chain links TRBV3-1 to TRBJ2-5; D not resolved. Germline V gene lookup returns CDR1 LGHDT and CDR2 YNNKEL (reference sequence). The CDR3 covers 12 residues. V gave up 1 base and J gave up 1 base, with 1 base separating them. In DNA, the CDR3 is TGTGCCAGCAGCCAAGCCCAAGAGACCCAGTACTTC. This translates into CASSQAQETQYF.

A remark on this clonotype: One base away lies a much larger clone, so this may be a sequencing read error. The CDR3 sequence: CASSQATTVFYAYTF. Here the CDR3 DNA reads TGTGCCAGCAGCCAAGCAACCACAGTCTTCTATGCCTACACCTTC. The genes are TRBV3-1 and TRBJ1-2; D is uncertain. This CDR3 region has 15 residues. Germline values: CDR1 LGHDT, CDR2 YNNKEL (reference sequence).

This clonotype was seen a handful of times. The CDR3 nucleotides are TGCGCCAGCAGCTTGGACCCCGGGACTAGCGCAGATACGCAGTATTTT. This encodes CASSLDPGTSADTQYF. This chain connects TRBV5-1 to TRBJ2-3; the match to TRBD2 covers 10 bases. The CDR3 has 16 amino acids. Germline V gene lookup returns CDR1 SGHRS and CDR2 YFSETQ. V trimming: 0 bases; J trimming: 4 bases; junction bases outside the gene matches: 5.

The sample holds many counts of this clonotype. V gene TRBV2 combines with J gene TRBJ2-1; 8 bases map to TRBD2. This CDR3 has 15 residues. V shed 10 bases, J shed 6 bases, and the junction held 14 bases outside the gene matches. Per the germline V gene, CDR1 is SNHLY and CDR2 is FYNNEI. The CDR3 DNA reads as TGTGCCACCCGGGTGGTAGCGGGAATTATCAATGAGCAGTTCTTC. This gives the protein CATRVVAGIINEQFF.

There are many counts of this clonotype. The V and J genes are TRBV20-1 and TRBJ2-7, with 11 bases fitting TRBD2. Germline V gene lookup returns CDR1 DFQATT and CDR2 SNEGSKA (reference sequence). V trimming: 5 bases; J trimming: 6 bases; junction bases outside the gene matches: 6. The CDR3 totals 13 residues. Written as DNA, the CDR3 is TGCAGTGCTCTTCTAACTAGCGGGAGCGAGCAGTACTTC. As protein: CSALLTSGSEQYF.

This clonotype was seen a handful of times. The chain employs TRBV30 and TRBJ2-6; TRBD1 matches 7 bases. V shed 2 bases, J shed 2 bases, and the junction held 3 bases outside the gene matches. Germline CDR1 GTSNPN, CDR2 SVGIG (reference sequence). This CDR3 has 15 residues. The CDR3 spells CAWSYTGAGANVLTF. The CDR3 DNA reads TGTGCCTGGAGTTATACAGGGGCTGGGGCCAACGTCCTGACTTTC. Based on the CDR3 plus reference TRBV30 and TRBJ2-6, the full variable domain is SQTIHQWPATLVQPVGSPLSLECTVEGTSNPNLYWYRQAAGRGLQLLFYSVGIGQISSEVPQNLSASRPQDRQFILSSKKLLLSDSGFYLCAWSYTGAGANVLTFGAGSRLTVL.

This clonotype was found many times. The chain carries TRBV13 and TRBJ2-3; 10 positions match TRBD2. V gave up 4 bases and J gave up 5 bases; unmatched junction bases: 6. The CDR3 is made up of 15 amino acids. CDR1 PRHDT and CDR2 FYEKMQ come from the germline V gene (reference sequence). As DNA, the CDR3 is TGTGCCAGCAGCTCTCTAGCGGGAGTAGGAGATACGCAGTATTTT. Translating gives CASSSLAGVGDTQYF.

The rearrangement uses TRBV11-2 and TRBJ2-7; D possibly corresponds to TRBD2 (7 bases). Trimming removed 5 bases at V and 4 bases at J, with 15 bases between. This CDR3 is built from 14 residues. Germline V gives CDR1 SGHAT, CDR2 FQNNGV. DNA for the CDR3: TGTGCCAGCAGCGTAGGGGGGGGAGCGTACGAGCAGTACTTC. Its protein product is CASSVGGGAYEQYF.

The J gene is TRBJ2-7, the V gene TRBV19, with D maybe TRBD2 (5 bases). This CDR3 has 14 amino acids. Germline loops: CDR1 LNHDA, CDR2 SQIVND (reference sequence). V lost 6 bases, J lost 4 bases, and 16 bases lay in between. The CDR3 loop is CASRRSAPGYEQYF. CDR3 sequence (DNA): TGTGCCAGTAGACGGAGCGCACCGGGGTACGAGCAGTACTTC.